Here is one T cell receptor (beta chain) with its context. The antigen remains undetermined. The sample comes from a study of cytomegalovirus exposure and HLA in healthy donors. The study's findings and limits: High sensitivity and specificity were reportedly achieved when the classifier diagnosed cytomegalovirus status. Among TCR sequences, most were rare, though some public TCRs appeared in many donors.

Unmatched junction bases numbered 7, after V lost 2 bases and J lost 5 bases. The CDR3 runs 16 residues. CDR1 and CDR2 from the germline V gene are SGHTS and YDEGEE. The repertoire was sequenced with immunoSEQ multiplex PCR; TCRdb's copy has only in-frame clones and lacks some. Of 170,000 or so clones in the sample, roughly 80% were seen once. The sequence was obtained from a woman aged 18-29 years in good health and CMV-seropositive. V gene TRBV5-8 combines with J gene TRBJ1-2, with 12 bases that match TRBD1. The sample taken for sequencing was PBMCs. The CDR3 DNA reads as TGTGCCAGCAGCTTAGTGGGACAGGGGGCACATTATGGCTACACCTTC. Residues: CASSLVGQGAHYGYTF.